This T cell receptor (beta chain) was profiled in a study of blood T cell repertoires in COVID-19 (TCRdb year 2020). Broadly, across the study: Samples from collaborators originated in the United States, Italy and Spain and spanned both the acute and convalescent phases of COVID-19. The material from the prospective study consisted of cDNA or gDNA derived from T cells, B-cell-depleted T cells, or PBMCs. Samples came from the ongoing ImmuneRACE study (first 160 participants) plus 1,254 subjects from 6 global collaborators. Deeply sampled blood TCRbeta repertoires from subjects exposed to, actively infected with, or recovered from COVID-19 were included in the dataset. Sample metadata almost always included a de-identified subject ID, COVID-19 status, age in years and sex. Where available, HLA class I and class II types were obtained from metadata supplied by the sample provider rather than from assay-based typing. The repertoires were released in a freely available public database intended as a resource for research on the immune response to SARS-CoV-2. Broad study findings and their caveats: Clinical and demographic metadata were provided uncurated, with the amount varying by source and participant.

From V the trimming removes 7 bases and from J it removes 2 bases, while the gene matches leave 11 bases of the junction unaccounted for. Looking up the germline V gene yields CDR1 MDHEN and CDR2 SYDVKM. From the cysteine through the phenylalanine, the CDR3 covers 16 amino acids. Only the CDR3 part of the read is kept: 48 bases, read in frame from the first base. About this clone itself: Which antigen it targets is not known. No much larger clone is present one base from it, and per-base qualities are unavailable.

TCRbeta CDR3 regions were amplified from genomic DNA by means of the immunoSEQ Assay, a bias-controlled multiplex PCR. The authors processed their data as follows. Within the assay, amplification of reference gene primers was used to estimate how many nucleated cells each sample contained. To quantify the absolute abundance of each unique TCRbeta CDR3 rearrangement, sequence reads were collapsed and filtered. For each sample, productive Simpson clonality was calculated by taking the square root of Simpson's diversity index across productive rearrangements. This immuneACCESS table, as held by TCRdb, lists in-frame sequences with V and J called but not all clones. Of the missing ones, under half trace to an unresolved V gene in checked studies; the others have no known cause. That table supplies the V and J calls and clone size; D and trimming were determined from the DNA. Across this sample there are around 100,000 clones, with approximately 80% seen only once. The ten largest clones take up under 30% of the sample.

Whole blood was collected in K2EDTA tubes by collaborating institutions according to the institutions' own protocols. Collaborator samples were shipped for TCRbeta analysis as frozen whole blood, isolated PBMCs, or DNA extracted from either sample type. Sequenced sample: peripheral blood. The TCR sequence derives from a man aged 60 to 69 with acute or convalescent COVID-19. The rearranged segments are TRBV28 and TRBJ2-5, with 9 bases aligning to TRBD1. The bases are TGTGCCAGCACCAAACGGGGACAGGGTAGACAAGAGACCCAGTACTTC. Protein translation: CASTKRGQGRQETQYF.